Listed below are T cell receptor beta chains from one sample, sequenced in a study of T cell responses to AZD1222 COVID-19 vaccine. Sequenced by immunoSEQ multiplex PCR; TCRdb stores in-frame clones only, minus some. Of around 150,000 clones listed, roughly 89% are singletons. The material sequenced was peripheral blood, taken on day 0 of AZD1222 vaccination. These receptor sequences come from an adult in good health. The CDR3 runs from the conserved cysteine through the conserved F or W. Fields, in order: D gene, J gene, clone size, V gene, CDR3 protein, CDR3 DNA. D genes are given only for firm matches. Rows give clone size only sometimes, using once, few, many, or a class for an expanded clone.

D gene: .
J gene: TRBJ2-6
clone size: .
V gene: TRBV9
CDR3 protein: CASSVSISGANVLTF
CDR3 DNA: TGTGCCAGCAGCGTCTCGATTTCAGGGGCCAACGTCCTGACTTTC

D gene: .
J gene: TRBJ1-2
clone size: .
V gene: TRBV2
CDR3 protein: CASSVILDSNYGYTF
CDR3 DNA: TGTGCCAGCAGTGTCATTTTGGACAGTAACTATGGCTACACCTTC

D gene: .
J gene: TRBJ2-4
clone size: few
V gene: TRBV28
CDR3 protein: CASSSPGQGAKNIQYF
CDR3 DNA: TGTGCCAGCAGTTCCCCGGGGCAGGGGGCCAAAAACATTCAGTACTTC

D gene: .
J gene: TRBJ1-1
clone size: .
V gene: TRBV19
CDR3 protein: CASSLQLMNTEAFF
CDR3 DNA: TGTGCCAGTAGTCTTCAGCTTATGAACACTGAAGCTTTCTTT

D gene: .
J gene: TRBJ1-2
clone size: .
V gene: TRBV6-5
CDR3 protein: CASREQGFYYGYTF
CDR3 DNA: TGTGCCAGCAGAGAGCAGGGTTTTTACTATGGCTACACCTTC

D gene: .
J gene: TRBJ2-2
clone size: .
V gene: TRBV2
CDR3 protein: CASSNSFTGELFF
CDR3 DNA: TGTGCCAGCAGCAACTCCTTCACCGGGGAGCTGTTTTTT

D gene: .
J gene: TRBJ2-2
clone size: .
V gene: TRBV7-3
CDR3 protein: CASGGMDTGELFF
CDR3 DNA: TGTGCCAGCGGGGGGATGGACACCGGGGAGCTGTTTTTT

D gene: .
J gene: TRBJ2-1
clone size: .
V gene: TRBV28
CDR3 protein: CASSLRAAGYNEQFF
CDR3 DNA: TGTGCCAGCAGTCTCCGCGCTGCTGGCTACAATGAGCAGTTCTTC

D gene: .
J gene: TRBJ1-1
clone size: .
V gene: TRBV27
CDR3 protein: CASSLMGGPEAFF
CDR3 DNA: TGTGCCAGCAGTTTGATGGGGGGGCCTGAAGCTTTCTTT

D gene: .
J gene: TRBJ2-1
clone size: .
V gene: TRBV27
CDR3 protein: CASSQRTRNEQFF
CDR3 DNA: TGTGCCAGCAGTCAGCGGACCCGCAATGAGCAGTTCTTC

D gene: .
J gene: TRBJ1-1
clone size: .
V gene: TRBV6-5
CDR3 protein: CASSYTGKAFF
CDR3 DNA: TGTGCCAGCAGTTATACGGGCAAAGCTTTCTTT

D gene: .
J gene: TRBJ1-5
clone size: .
V gene: TRBV28
CDR3 protein: CASSLGWPQHF
CDR3 DNA: TGTGCCAGCAGTTTAGGGTGGCCCCAGCATTTT